This TCR beta chain was sequenced for a study of control samples from healthy donors and cancer patients. Measured with immunoSEQ multiplex PCR; TCRdb has only the in-frame clones, and not every one. The sample lists approximately 89,000 clones, approximately 87% occurring once. The CDR3 has 17 residues. Germline values: CDR1 MNHEY, CDR2 SMNVEV (reference sequence). V lost 5 bases, J lost 6 bases, and 20 bases lay in between. The rearrangement joins TRBV27 to TRBJ1-6, with D tentatively TRBD1 (5 bases). Sequencing used blood. The clonotype originates from a woman in her thirties or forties in good health. CDR3 DNA: TGTGCCAGCAGTCCCTCCCCAGAAACAGGTACTAATTCACCCCTCCACTTT. This gives the protein CASSPSPETGTNSPLHF.